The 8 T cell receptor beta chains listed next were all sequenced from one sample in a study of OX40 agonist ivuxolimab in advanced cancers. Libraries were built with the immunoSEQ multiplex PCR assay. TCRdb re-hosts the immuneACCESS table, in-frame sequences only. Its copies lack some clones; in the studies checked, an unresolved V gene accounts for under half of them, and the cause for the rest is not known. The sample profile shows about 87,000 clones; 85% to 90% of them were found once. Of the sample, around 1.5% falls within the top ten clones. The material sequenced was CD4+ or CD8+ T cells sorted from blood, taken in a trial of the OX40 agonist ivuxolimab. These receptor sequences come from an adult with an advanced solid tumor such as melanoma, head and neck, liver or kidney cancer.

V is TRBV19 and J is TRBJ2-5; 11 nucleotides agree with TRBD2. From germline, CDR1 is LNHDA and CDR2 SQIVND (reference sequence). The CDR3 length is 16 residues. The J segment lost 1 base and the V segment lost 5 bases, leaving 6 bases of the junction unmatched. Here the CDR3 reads CASSSRLAGPQETQYF. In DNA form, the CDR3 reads TGTGCCAGTAGTTCACGACTAGCGGGGCCCCAAGAGACCCAGTACTTC.

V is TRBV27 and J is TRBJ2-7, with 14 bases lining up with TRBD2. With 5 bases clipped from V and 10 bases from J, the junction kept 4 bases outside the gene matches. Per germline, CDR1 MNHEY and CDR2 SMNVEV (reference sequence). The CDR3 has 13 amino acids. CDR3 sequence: CASSPGLAGDQYF. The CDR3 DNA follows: TGTGCCAGCAGTCCGGGACTAGCGGGGGACCAGTACTTC.

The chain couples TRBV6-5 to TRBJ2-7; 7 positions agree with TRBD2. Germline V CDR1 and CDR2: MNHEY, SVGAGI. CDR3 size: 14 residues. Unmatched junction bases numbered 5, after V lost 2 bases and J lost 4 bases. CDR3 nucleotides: TGTGCCAGCAGTTACGAGTGGGGGGGGTACGAGCAGTACTTC. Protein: CASSYEWGGYEQYF.

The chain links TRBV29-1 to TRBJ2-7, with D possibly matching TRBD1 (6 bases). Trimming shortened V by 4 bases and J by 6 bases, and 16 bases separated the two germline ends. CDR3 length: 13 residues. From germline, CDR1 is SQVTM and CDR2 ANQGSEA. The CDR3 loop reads CSVGVTGHREQYF. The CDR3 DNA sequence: TGCAGCGTTGGGGTGACAGGACACCGCGAGCAGTACTTC.

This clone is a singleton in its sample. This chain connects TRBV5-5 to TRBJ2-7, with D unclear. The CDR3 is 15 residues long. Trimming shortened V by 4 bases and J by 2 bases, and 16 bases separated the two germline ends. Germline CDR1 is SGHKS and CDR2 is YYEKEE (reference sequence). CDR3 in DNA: TGTGCCAGCAGCCTCGAGGTGGTCCAGACCTACGAGCAGTACTTC. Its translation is CASSLEVVQTYEQYF.

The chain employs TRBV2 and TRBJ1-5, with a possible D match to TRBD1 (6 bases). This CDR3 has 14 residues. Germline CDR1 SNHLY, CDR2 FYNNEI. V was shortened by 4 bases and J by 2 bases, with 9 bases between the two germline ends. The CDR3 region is CASSGTDGNQPQHF. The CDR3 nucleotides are TGTGCCAGCAGTGGGACAGACGGCAATCAGCCCCAGCATTTT.

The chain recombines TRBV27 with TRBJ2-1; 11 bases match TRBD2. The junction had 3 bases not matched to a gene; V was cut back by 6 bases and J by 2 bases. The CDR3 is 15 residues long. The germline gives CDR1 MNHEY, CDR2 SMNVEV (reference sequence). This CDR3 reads CASRLAGVAYNEQFF. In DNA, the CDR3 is TGTGCCAGCAGACTAGCGGGGGTAGCCTACAATGAGCAGTTCTTC.

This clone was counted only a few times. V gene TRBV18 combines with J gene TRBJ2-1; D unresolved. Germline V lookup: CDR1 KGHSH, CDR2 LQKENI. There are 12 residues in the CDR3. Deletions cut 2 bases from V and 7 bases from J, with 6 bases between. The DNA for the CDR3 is TGTGCCAGCTCACCAGTAGGGAATGAGCAGTTCTTC. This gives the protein CASSPVGNEQFF.